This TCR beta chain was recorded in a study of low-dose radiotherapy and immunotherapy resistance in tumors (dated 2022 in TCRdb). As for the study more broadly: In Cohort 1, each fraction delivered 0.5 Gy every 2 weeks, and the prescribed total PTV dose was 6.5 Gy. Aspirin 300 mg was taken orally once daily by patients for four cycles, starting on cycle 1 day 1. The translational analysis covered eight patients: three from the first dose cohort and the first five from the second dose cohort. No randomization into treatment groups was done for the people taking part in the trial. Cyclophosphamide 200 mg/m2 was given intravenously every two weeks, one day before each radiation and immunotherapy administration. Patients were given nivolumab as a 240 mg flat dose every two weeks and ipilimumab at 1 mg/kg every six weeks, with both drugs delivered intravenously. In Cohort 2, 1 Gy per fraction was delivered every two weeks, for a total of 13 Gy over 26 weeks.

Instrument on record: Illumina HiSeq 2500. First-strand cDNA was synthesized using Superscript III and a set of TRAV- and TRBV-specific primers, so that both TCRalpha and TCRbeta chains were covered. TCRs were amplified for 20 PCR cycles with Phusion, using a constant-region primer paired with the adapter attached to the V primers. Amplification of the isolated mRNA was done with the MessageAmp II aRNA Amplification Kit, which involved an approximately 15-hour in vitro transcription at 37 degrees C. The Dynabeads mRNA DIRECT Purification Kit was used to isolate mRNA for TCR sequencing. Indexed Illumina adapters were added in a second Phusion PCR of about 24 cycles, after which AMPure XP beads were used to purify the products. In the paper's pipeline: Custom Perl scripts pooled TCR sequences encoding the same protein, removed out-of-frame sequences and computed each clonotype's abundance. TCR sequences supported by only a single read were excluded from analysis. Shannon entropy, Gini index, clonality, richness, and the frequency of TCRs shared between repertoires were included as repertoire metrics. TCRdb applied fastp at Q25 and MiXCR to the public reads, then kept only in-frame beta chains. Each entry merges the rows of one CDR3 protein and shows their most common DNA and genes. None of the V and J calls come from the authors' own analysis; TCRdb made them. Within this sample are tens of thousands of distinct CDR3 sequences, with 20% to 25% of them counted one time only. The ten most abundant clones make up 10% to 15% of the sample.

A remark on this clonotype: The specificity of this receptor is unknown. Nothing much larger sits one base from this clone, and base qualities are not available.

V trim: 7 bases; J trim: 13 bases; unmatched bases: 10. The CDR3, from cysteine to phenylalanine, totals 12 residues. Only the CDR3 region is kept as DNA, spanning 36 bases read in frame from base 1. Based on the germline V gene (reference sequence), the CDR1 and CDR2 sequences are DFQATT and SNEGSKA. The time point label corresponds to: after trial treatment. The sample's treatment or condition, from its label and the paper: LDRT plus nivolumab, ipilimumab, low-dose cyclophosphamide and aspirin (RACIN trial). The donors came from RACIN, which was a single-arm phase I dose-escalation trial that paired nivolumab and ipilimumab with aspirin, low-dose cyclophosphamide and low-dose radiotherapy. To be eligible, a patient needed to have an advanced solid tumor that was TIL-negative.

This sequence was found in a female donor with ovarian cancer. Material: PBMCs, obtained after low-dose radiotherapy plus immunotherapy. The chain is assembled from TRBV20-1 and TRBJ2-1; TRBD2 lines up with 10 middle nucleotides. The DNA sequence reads TGCAGTGGAGGTATAGCGGGAGGCCTTCAGTTCTTC. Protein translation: CSGGIAGGLQFF.